This T cell receptor (beta chain) was sequenced in a study of T cell repertoires in cytomegalovirus infection. The overall study: An indication of both CMV infection and matching HLA type came from public TCR beta signatures.

Findings and caveats of the study: The ex vivo response showed dominance by HLA-C-restricted CMV-specific TCR beta clonotypes.

As concerns this clonotype: The antigen is unknown.

CDR1 and CDR2 (germline): DFQATT, SNEGSKA (reference sequence). CDR3 size: 17 residues. After removal of 0 bases from V and 4 bases from J, the junction contained 8 bases not matched to a gene. One entry per CDR3 protein results from TCRdb running MiXCR on the reads. The sample carries roughly 700,000 distinct CDR3 sequences, around 32% recorded once. The source is a human donor in good health (CMV status not recorded). Some clones in this sample may be carry-over from other donors' samples. The J gene is TRBJ2-7, the V gene TRBV20-1; 14 bases line up with TRBD2. The source was cultured PBMCs, collected from culture after CMV antigen stimulation. The DNA of the CDR3 is TGCAGTGCTAGAGACATTATCGGGACTAGCGGGAGTTACGAGCAGTACTTC. It specifies CSARDIIGTSGSYEQYF.